This TCR beta chain is drawn from a study of blood T cell repertoires in COVID-19. Study overall: Material from acute and convalescent COVID-19 was sourced from the United States, Italy and Spain. T cells, B-cell-depleted T cells, or PBMCs supplied cDNA or gDNA.

V gave up 6 bases and J gave up 3 bases; unmatched junction bases: 3. The CDR3 is 13 residues long. Source study methods: Estimation of nucleated cell counts was performed using reference gene primer amplification. Libraries were prepared by immunoSEQ multiplex PCR; TCRdb keeps only in-frame clonotypes and omits some of them. Clone size and the V and J calls come from that table; the DNA yielded D and trimming. Among approximately 130,000 clones listed, 85% were seen once. What was sequenced was peripheral blood. The rearrangement links TRBV12-3 or TRBV12-4 to TRBJ2-3; 7 bases match TRBD1. This sequence originates from a human donor in a cohort sampled during active COVID-19. CDR3 region: CASRPQGTDTQYF. The CDR3 DNA reads TGTGCCAGCAGGCCACAGGGGACAGATACGCAGTATTTT.